The T cell receptor beta chain described here comes from a study of cytomegalovirus exposure and HLA in healthy donors. This clone showed up just a few times. Its antigen is currently unknown. General study results and limits: Analyzed later, most CMV-associated TCR beta chains appeared HLA-restricted.

At collection, donors were nominally healthy, but unrecorded immune exposures were probable. With 1 base clipped from V and 4 bases from J, the junction kept 7 bases outside the gene matches. The CDR3 consists of 16 residues. Germline lookup yields CDR1 SGHAT and CDR2 FQDESV (reference sequence). PCR primers comprised 60 Vbeta and 13 Jbeta primers. Generated by immunoSEQ multiplex PCR, the TCRdb table keeps only in-frame clones and is missing some. The sample holds 110,000 to 150,000 clones, around a tenth seen once. Sequenced material: PBMCs. The rearrangement links TRBV11-1 to TRBJ2-4, with 7 positions matching TRBD1. The origin of this receptor is a male donor in good health and CMV-seronegative. The CDR3 sequence: CASSLGPGTEKNIQYF. CDR3 bases: TGTGCCAGCAGCTTAGGCCCCGGGACAGAAAAAAACATTCAGTACTTC. The variable domain in full, completed from reference TRBV11-1 and TRBJ2-4, reads EAEVAQSPRYKITEKSQAVAFWCDPISGHATLYWYRQILGQGPELLVQFQDESVVDDSQLPKDRFSAERLKGVDSTLKIQPAELGDSAMYLCASSLGPGTEKNIQYFGAGTRLSVL.